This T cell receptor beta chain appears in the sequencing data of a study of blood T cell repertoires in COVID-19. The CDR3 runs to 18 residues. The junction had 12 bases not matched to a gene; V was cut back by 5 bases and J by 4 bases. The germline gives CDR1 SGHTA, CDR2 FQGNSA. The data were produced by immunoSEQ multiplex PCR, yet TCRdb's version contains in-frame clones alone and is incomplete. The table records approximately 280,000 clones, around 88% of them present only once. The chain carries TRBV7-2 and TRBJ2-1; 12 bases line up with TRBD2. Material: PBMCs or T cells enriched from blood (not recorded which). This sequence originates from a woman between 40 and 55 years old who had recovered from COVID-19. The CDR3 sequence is CASSLDRTSGKWYNEQFF. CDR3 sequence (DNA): TGTGCCAGCAGCCTAGACAGGACTAGCGGGAAGTGGTACAATGAGCAGTTCTTC.